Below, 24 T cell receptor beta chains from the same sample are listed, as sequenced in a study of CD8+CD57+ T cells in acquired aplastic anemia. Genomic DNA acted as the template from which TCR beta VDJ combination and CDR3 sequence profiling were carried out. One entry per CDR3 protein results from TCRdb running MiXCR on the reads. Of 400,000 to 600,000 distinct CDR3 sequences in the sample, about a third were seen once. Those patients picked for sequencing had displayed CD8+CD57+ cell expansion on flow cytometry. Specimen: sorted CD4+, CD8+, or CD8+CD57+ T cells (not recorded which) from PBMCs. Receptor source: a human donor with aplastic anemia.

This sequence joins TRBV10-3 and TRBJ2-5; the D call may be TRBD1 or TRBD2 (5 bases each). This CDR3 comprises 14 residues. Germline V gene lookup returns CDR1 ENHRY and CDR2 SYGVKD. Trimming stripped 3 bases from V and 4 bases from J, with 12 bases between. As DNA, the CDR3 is TGTGCCATCAGTGACGGGGACGGGGTAGAGACCCAGTACTTC. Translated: CAISDGDGVETQYF.

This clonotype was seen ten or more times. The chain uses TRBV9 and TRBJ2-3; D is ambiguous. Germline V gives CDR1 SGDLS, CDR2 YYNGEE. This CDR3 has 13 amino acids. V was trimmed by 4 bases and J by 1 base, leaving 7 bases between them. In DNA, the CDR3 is TGTGCCAGCAGCAGCGCGGGCACAGATACGCAGTATTTT. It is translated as CASSSAGTDTQYF.

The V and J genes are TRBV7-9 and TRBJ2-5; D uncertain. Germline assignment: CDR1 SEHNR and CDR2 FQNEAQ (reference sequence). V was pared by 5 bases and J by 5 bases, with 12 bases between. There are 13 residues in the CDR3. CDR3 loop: CASSKAGHETQYF. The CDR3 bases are TGTGCCAGCAGCAAAGCCGGGCACGAGACCCAGTACTTC.

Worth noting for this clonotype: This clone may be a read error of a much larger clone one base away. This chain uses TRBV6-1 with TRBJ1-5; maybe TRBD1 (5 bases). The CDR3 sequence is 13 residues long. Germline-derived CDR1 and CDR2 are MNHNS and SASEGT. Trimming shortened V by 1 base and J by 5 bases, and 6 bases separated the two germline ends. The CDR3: CASSEEGYQPQHF. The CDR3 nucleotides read TGTGCCAGCAGTGAAGAGGGGTATCAGCCCCAGCATTTT.

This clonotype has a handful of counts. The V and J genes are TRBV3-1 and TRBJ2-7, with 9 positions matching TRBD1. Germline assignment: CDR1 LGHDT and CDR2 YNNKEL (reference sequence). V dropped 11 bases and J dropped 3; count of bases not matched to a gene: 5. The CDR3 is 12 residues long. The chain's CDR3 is CAGRTGDYEQYF. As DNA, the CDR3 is TGTGCCGGAAGGACAGGGGACTACGAGCAGTACTTC.

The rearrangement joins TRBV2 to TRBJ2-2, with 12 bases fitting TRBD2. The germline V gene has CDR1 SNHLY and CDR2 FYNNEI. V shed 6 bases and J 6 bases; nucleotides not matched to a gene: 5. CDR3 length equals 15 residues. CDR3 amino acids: CASSRTSGVAGELFF. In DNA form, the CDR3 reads TGTGCCAGCAGCCGGACTAGCGGGGTTGCCGGGGAGCTGTTTTTT. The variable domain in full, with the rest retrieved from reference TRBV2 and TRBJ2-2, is EPEVTQTPSHQVTQMGQEVILRCVPISNHLYFYWYRQILGQKVEFLVSFYNNEISEKSEIFDDQFSVERPDGSNFTLKIRSTKLEDSAMYFCASSRTSGVAGELFFGEGSRLTVL.

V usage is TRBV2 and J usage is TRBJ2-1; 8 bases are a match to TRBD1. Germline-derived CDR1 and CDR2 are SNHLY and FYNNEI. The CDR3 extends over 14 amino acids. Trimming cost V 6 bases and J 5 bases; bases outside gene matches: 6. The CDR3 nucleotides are TGTGCCAGCAGGGGTGGACAGGGCCACAATGAGCAGTTCTTC. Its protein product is CASRGGQGHNEQFF. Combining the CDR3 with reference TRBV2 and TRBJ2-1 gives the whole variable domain EPEVTQTPSHQVTQMGQEVILRCVPISNHLYFYWYRQILGQKVEFLVSFYNNEISEKSEIFDDQFSVERPDGSNFTLKIRSTKLEDSAMYFCASRGGQGHNEQFFGPGTRLTVL.

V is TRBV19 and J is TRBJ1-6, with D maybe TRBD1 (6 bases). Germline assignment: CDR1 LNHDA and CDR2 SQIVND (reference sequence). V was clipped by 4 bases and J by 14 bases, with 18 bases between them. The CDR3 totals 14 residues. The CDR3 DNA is TGTGCCAGTAGTAAGGGGGACCTTGGTAGAACCCTCCACTTT. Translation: CASSKGDLGRTLHF.

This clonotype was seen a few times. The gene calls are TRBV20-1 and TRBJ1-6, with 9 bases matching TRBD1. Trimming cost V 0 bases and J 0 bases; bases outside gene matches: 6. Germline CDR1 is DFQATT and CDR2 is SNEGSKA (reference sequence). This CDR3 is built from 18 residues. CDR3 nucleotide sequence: TGCAGTGCTAGAGATACAGGGGGCTCCCGCTCCTATAATTCACCCCTCCACTTT. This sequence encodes CSARDTGGSRSYNSPLHF.

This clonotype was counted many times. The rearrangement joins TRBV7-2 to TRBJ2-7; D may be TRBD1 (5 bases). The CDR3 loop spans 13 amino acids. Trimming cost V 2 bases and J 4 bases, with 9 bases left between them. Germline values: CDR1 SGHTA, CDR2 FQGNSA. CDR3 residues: CASSLSQGYEQYF. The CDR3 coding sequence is TGTGCCAGCAGCTTAAGTCAGGGATACGAGCAGTACTTC.

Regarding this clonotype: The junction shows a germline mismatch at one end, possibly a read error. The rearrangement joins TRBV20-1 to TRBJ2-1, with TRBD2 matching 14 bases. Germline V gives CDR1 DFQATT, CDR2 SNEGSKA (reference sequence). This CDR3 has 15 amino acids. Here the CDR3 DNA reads TGCAATGCTAGTTTCGGGACTAGCGGGAGTGTTGAGCAGTTCTTC. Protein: CNASFGTSGSVEQFF.

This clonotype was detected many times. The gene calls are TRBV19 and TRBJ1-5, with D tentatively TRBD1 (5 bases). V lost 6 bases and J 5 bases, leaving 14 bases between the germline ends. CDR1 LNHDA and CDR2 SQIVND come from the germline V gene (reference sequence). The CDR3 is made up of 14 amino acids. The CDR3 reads CASRTGTPDQPQHF. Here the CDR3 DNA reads TGTGCCAGTAGGACCGGGACCCCTGATCAGCCCCAGCATTTT.

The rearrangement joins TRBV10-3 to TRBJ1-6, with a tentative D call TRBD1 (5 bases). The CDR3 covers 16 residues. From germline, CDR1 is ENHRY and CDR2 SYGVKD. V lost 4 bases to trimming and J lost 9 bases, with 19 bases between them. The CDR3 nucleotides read TGTGCCATCAGTGGCCACGTAGGAGGGGTCGGTTCACCCCTCCACTTT. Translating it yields CAISGHVGGVGSPLHF.

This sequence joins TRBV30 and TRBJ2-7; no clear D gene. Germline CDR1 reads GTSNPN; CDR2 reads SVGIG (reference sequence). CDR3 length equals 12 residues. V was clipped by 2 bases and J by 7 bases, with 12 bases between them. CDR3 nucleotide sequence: TGTGCCTGGAGTCGAGCTAAAGGGGAGCAGTACTTC. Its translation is CAWSRAKGEQYF.

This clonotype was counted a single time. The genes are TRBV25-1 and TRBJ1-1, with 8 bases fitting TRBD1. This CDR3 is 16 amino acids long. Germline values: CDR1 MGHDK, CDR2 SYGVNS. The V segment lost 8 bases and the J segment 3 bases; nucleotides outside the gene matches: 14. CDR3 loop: CASSPSGQARDTEAFF. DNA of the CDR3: TGTGCCAGCTCACCCTCGGGACAGGCCCGGGACACTGAAGCTTTCTTT.

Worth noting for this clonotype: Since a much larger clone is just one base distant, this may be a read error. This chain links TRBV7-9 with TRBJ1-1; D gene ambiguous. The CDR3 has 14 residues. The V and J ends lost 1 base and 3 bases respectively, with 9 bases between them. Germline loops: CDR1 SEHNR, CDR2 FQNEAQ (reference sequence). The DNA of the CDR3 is TGTGCCAGCAGCTTAGACTCAGCTCACACTGAAGCTTTCTTT. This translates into CASSLDSAHTEAFF.

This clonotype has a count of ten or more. As DNA, the CDR3 is TGTGCCAGCAGCTTAGCAGGGTTGGATCAGCCCCAGCATTTT. Amino acid sequence: CASSLAGLDQPQHF. The chain is built from TRBV7-2 and TRBJ1-5; D not resolved. CDR3 length: 14 residues. The germline CDR1 and CDR2 sequences are SGHTA and FQGNSA. Trimming removed 0 bases from V and 5 bases from J, with 8 bases in between.

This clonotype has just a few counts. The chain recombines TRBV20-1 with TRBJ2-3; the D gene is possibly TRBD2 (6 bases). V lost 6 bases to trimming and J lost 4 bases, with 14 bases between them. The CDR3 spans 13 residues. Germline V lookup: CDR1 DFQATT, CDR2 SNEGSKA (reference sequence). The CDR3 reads CSASGRGSDTQYF. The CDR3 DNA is TGCAGTGCCTCCGGCCGGGGGTCAGATACGCAGTATTTT.

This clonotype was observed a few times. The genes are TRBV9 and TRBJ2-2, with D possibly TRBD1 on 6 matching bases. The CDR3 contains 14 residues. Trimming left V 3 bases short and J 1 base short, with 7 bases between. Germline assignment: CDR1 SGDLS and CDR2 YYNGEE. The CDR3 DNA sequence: TGTGCCAGCAGCGGGACAGTGAACACCGGGGAGCTGTTTTTT. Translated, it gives CASSGTVNTGELFF.

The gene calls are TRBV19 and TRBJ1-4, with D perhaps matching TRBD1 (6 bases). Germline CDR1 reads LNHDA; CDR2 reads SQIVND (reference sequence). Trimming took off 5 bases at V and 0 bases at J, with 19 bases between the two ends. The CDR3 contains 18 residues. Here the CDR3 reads CASSGPEGDIATNEKLFF. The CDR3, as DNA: TGTGCCAGTAGTGGGCCAGAGGGGGACATTGCAACTAATGAAAAACTGTTTTTT.

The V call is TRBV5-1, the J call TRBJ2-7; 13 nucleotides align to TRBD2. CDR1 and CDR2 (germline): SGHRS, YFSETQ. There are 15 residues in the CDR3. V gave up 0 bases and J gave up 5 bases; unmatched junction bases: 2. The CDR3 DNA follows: TGCGCCAGCAGCTTGGTACTAGCGGGGGGGCACGAGCAGTACTTC. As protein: CASSLVLAGGHEQYF.

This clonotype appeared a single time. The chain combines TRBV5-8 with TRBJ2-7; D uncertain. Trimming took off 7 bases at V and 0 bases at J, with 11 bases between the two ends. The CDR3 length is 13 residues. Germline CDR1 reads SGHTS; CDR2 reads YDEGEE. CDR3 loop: CASFGSSSYEQYF. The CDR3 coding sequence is TGTGCCAGCTTCGGGTCTAGCTCCTACGAGCAGTACTTC.

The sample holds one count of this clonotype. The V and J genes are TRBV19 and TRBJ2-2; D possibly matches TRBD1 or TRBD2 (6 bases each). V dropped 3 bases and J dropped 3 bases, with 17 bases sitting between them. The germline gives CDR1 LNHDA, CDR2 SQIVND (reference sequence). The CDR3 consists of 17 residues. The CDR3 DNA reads TGTGCCAGTAGTATGAGGAGGGGGTCGCGGTACACCGGGGAGCTGTTTTTT. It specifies CASSMRRGSRYTGELFF.

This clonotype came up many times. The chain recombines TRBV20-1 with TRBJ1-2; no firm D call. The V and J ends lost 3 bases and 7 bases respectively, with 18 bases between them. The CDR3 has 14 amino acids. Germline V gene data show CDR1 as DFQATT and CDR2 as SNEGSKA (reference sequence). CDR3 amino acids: CSAREGPGEGGYTF. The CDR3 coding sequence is TGCAGTGCTAGGGAAGGACCGGGAGAGGGTGGCTACACCTTC.